This TCR beta chain was identified in a study of PD-1 blockade in classical Hodgkin lymphoma. Study observations and caveats: When set against healthy donors, newly diagnosed patients were reported to show lower baseline TCR diversity. By C4D1, CD4+ diversity increased significantly, especially in complete responders. Baseline diversity was lower in partial responders and progressors than complete responders.

Time point specified: cycle 4 day 1 (C4D1), after more than five weeks of nivolumab. All patients experienced relapse after autologous stem cell transplantation, and brentuximab vedotin exposure was variable. As to this clone: The antigen is unknown.

Method: immunoSEQ multiplex PCR; TCRdb's copy keeps in-frame clones and lacks some. The table lists under 50,000 clones, 60% to 70% of them singletons, with more than 3% in the top ten. Germline V gives CDR1 SEHNR, CDR2 FQNEAQ (reference sequence). V dropped 3 bases and J dropped 9; count of bases not matched to a gene: 7. The length of the CDR3 is 16 residues. The clonotype was recovered from a human donor with classical Hodgkin lymphoma. The material sequenced was peripheral blood mononuclear cells (PBMCs), taken before the fourth cycle of nivolumab. V gene TRBV7-9 combines with J gene TRBJ2-1; 14 nucleotides agree with TRBD2. The CDR3 is CASSLGGLAGEGEQFF. For the CDR3, the DNA is TGTGCCAGCAGCTTGGGGGGACTAGCGGGAGAGGGTGAGCAGTTCTTC.